This T cell receptor (beta chain) was captured by sequencing in a study of identical twins. Study outcomes and limitations: Insertions were reduced in abundant cord blood beta clonotypes but not in memory repertoires.

With 5 bases removed from V and 5 bases from J, the gap between germline ends came to 19 bases. CDR1 SEHNR and CDR2 FQNEAQ come from the germline V gene (reference sequence). This CDR3 has 16 amino acids. Each donor (without exception) was a healthy Caucasian. Of note for this clonotype: Its target is unknown.

Template switching, a step in the protocol, added a universal primer site, and cDNA carried unique molecular identifiers. TCRdb re-analysed the 5' RACE reads in MiXCR, keeping a single row per CDR3 protein. The sample shows approximately 300,000 distinct CDR3 sequences, 8.5% to 9.5% of them seen only once. These data are also associated with another study on yellow fever vaccine responses in identical twins. This second study notes: Each twin's T cell response to the vaccine was reported to look partly convergent and partly personalized.

Sequencing was carried out using CD8+ T cells sorted from blood. This chain joins TRBV7-9 and TRBJ1-5; maybe TRBD1 (6 bases). The TCR was taken from a young woman in good health. The CDR3 sequence: CASSHVTGSFDQPQHF. Here the CDR3 DNA reads TGTGCCAGCAGCCACGTAACAGGGTCCTTCGATCAGCCCCAGCATTTT.